Listed below are T cell receptor beta chains from one sample, sequenced in a study of memory CD4+ T cells and cytomegalovirus serostatus. Repertoires were generated with immunoSEQ multiplex PCR, while TCRdb's copy carries only in-frame clones and drops some. Of approximately 61,000 clones in the sample, 60% to 85% were seen once. Sequencing was performed on memory CD4+ T cells from blood. These TCRs come from an adult in good health and CMV-seronegative. Some clones in this sample may be carry-over from other donors' samples. Each CDR3 is given with its conserved first and last residue. A D gene is named only where the DNA matches it firmly. Size tells how often a clone was seen (once, few, many) or the class of an expanded clone, and some rows leave it out.

v_gene,d_gene,abundance,j_gene,CDR3aa,CDR3nt
TRBV6-1,TRBD1,-,TRBJ2-3,CASSVQGAVTDTQYF,TGTGCCAGCAGTGTCCAGGGGGCGGTTACAGATACGCAGTATTTT
TRBV28,-,-,TRBJ1-2,CASTKHRGTENYGYTF,TGTGCCAGCACCAAGCACCGGGGGACGGAGAACTATGGCTACACCTTC
TRBV5-1,TRBD1,-,TRBJ1-5,CASSLGQGGNQPQHF,TGCGCCAGCAGCTTGGGACAGGGGGGTAATCAGCCCCAGCATTTT
TRBV5-4,TRBD2,-,TRBJ2-4,CASSFTSGRAKNIQYF,TGTGCCAGCAGCTTCACTAGCGGGAGGGCCAAAAACATTCAGTACTTC
TRBV6-6,-,-,TRBJ1-1,CASSYSGVGTEAFF,TGTGCCAGCAGTTACTCGGGCGTAGGTACTGAAGCTTTCTTT
TRBV30,-,few,TRBJ1-1,CAWSVYGNNEAFF,TGTGCCTGGAGTGTTTACGGGAACAATGAAGCTTTCTTT
TRBV5-4,TRBD1,-,TRBJ2-7,CASSLEPGQNAYEQYF,TGTGCCAGCAGCCTTGAGCCGGGACAGAATGCCTACGAGCAGTACTTC
TRBV9,TRBD2,-,TRBJ2-3,CASSAELAGVGADTQYF,TGTGCCAGCAGCGCGGAACTAGCGGGGGTTGGGGCAGATACGCAGTATTTT
TRBV5-1,-,-,TRBJ2-3,CASSLRTTDTQYF,TGCGCCAGCAGCTTGCGCACCACAGATACGCAGTATTTT
TRBV5-6,TRBD2,-,TRBJ2-3,CASSKGLAGGQGTDTQYF,TGTGCCAGCAGCAAGGGACTAGCGGGGGGGCAGGGCACAGATACGCAGTATTTT
TRBV30,-,-,TRBJ2-1,CAWSGGANNEQFF,TGTGCCTGGAGTGGGGGGGCTAACAATGAGCAGTTCTTC
TRBV5-6,TRBD1,-,TRBJ1-2,CASSSRTGNNYGYTF,TGTGCCAGCAGCTCCCGGACAGGGAACAACTATGGCTACACCTTC
TRBV29-1,-,-,TRBJ2-2,CSVVRTVNTGELFF,TGCAGCGTTGTGAGGACAGTAAACACCGGGGAGCTGTTTTTT
TRBV19,TRBD1,-,TRBJ1-5,CASSMGTGIEHF,TGTGCCAGTAGTATGGGGACAGGGATAGAGCATTTT
TRBV10-2,-,-,TRBJ1-1,CASSDIMNTEAFF,TGCGCCAGCAGTGACATAATGAACACTGAAGCTTTCTTT
TRBV6-5,-,-,TRBJ1-1,CASSSLYSEAFF,TGTGCCAGCAGTTCTCTGTATAGTGAAGCTTTCTTT
TRBV5-4,-,few,TRBJ1-3,CASSYTGLVSGNTIYF,TGTGCCAGCAGTTATACCGGTCTCGTATCTGGAAACACCATATATTTT
TRBV27,TRBD1,once,TRBJ2-3,CASTKGQPNTDTQYF,TGTGCCAGCACAAAGGGACAGCCAAACACAGATACGCAGTATTTT
TRBV30,-,-,TRBJ2-3,CAWRGFSTDTQYF,TGTGCCTGGAGAGGGTTTAGCACAGATACGCAGTATTTT
TRBV27,-,-,TRBJ2-3,CASSSWTEPESTQYF,TGTGCCAGCAGTTCTTGGACAGAGCCCGAGAGTACGCAGTATTTT
TRBV11-2,TRBD2,-,TRBJ2-7,CASSSRFQFLADSYEQYF,TGTGCCAGCAGCTCCCGCTTCCAATTCCTAGCGGACTCCTACGAGCAGTACTTC
TRBV29-1,TRBD1,-,TRBJ2-5,CSGGQGAGKTQYF,TGCAGCGGGGGACAGGGGGCTGGAAAGACCCAGTACTTC
TRBV4-1,-,-,TRBJ1-2,CASSQVTTGNYGYTF,TGCGCCAGCAGCCAAGTGACGACAGGCAACTATGGCTACACCTTC
TRBV2,-,-,TRBJ2-4,CASRRWGLAKNIQYF,TGTGCCAGCAGGAGGTGGGGATTAGCCAAAAACATTCAGTACTTC
TRBV7-2,TRBD1,-,TRBJ1-3,CASSLGQGAGGNTIYF,TGTGCCAGCAGCCTAGGACAGGGGGCGGGTGGAAACACCATATATTTT
TRBV15,TRBD1,once,TRBJ1-2,CATSKGAGNYGYTF,TGTGCCACCAGCAAGGGGGCGGGAAACTATGGCTACACCTTC
TRBV19,-,-,TRBJ1-6,CASRGSYNSPLHF,TGTGCCAGTCGGGGATCCTATAATTCACCCCTCCACTTT
TRBV2,-,few,TRBJ2-7,CASSEGGADTYEQYF,TGTGCCAGCAGTGAGGGGGGGGCGGATACCTACGAGCAGTACTTC
TRBV7-8,-,once,TRBJ2-7,CASSLGRRDYEQYF,TGTGCCAGCAGCTTAGGCAGGAGGGACTACGAGCAGTACTTC
TRBV5-1,TRBD1,once,TRBJ2-6,CASSSSRDRAGANVLTF,TGCGCCAGCAGCTCGTCCCGGGACAGGGCTGGGGCCAACGTCCTGACTTTC
TRBV27,TRBD1,-,TRBJ2-1,CASSFSGQGGNEQFF,TGTGCCAGCAGTTTCTCTGGACAGGGTGGTAATGAGCAGTTCTTC
TRBV19,-,-,TRBJ1-1,CASSIVGVMNTEAFF,TGTGCCAGTAGTATAGTGGGGGTCATGAACACTGAAGCTTTCTTT
TRBV30,-,once,TRBJ1-3,CAWKRSSGNTIYF,TGTGCCTGGAAGCGGAGCTCTGGAAACACCATATATTTT
TRBV6-5,-,once,TRBJ1-1,CASSPNSAGIEAFF,TGTGCCAGCAGCCCCAACTCGGCGGGGATTGAAGCTTTCTTT
TRBV6-5,TRBD2,-,TRBJ2-1,CASSLIAGGGNGRFF,TGTGCCAGCAGTTTAATAGCGGGAGGGGGGAACGGGCGGTTCTTC
TRBV7-2,-,-,TRBJ1-6,CASSSKTGSSYNSPLHF,TGTGCCAGCAGCTCCAAAACAGGGAGCTCCTATAATTCACCCCTCCACTTT
TRBV7-6,-,-,TRBJ2-7,CVSSLGWPRGTYEQYF,TGTGTCAGCAGCTTAGGATGGCCAAGGGGGACCTACGAGCAGTACTTC
TRBV5-6,TRBD1,-,TRBJ1-2,CASSFPGTDGYTF,TGTGCCAGCAGCTTCCCAGGGACAGATGGCTACACCTTC
TRBV9,-,once,TRBJ1-2,CASSVGAGVGYGYTF,TGTGCCAGCAGCGTAGGTGCAGGGGTGGGCTATGGCTACACCTTC
TRBV11-2,-,-,TRBJ1-1,CASSLQGGAEAFF,TGTGCCAGCAGCTTACAGGGAGGAGCTGAAGCTTTCTTT